These 10 T cell receptor beta chains share one sample of origin, sequenced in a study of blood T cell repertoires in COVID-19. The assay was immunoSEQ multiplex PCR, and TCRdb's table has in-frame clones only and misses some. Among approximately 470,000 clones, roughly 87% were seen once, and the ten largest hold roughly 0.7%. Sequenced input: PBMCs or T cells enriched from blood (not recorded which). Receptors were obtained from a woman aged 18-29 years who had recovered from COVID-19.

This sequence joins TRBV28 and TRBJ1-2; 10 bases are a match to TRBD1. CDR1 and CDR2 from the germline V gene are MDHEN and SYDVKM. The CDR3 totals 14 residues. J was trimmed by 6 bases and V by 6 bases; bases with no gene match: 7. The CDR3 nucleotides read TGTGCCAGCAGGGTAGGACAGGGGGTCCATGGCTACACCTTC. Its translation is CASRVGQGVHGYTF.

This clone has a single count. Other DNA sequences of this sample code for an identical CDR3. This chain connects TRBV7-9 to TRBJ2-3, with TRBD2 matching 8 bases. J was trimmed by 4 bases and V by 6 bases; bases with no gene match: 6. Germline CDR1 and CDR2: SEHNR and FQNEAQ (reference sequence). The CDR3 has 14 residues. DNA for the CDR3: TGTGCCAGCAGTTTGGGACTAGTAGCAGATACGCAGTATTTT. Translation: CASSLGLVADTQYF.

The chain links TRBV7-9 to TRBJ1-6; D gene ambiguous. V dropped 3 bases and J dropped 13 bases, with 13 bases sitting between them. Germline V gene data show CDR1 as SEHNR and CDR2 as FQNEAQ (reference sequence). This CDR3 contains 13 residues. CDR3 sequence reads: CASSFGETSPLHF. The CDR3 region has the DNA TGTGCCAGCAGCTTTGGGGAGACTTCCCCCCTCCACTTT.

The chain links TRBV7-8 to TRBJ2-7; 7 positions agree with TRBD1. This CDR3 has 14 amino acids. V trimming: 6 bases; J trimming: 0 bases; junction bases outside the gene matches: 5. Germline CDR1 is SGHVS and CDR2 is FQNEAQ. CDR3 in DNA: TGTGCCAGCAGTGTCCCAGGGGGCTCCTACGAGCAGTACTTC. Its translation: CASSVPGGSYEQYF.

This chain uses TRBV30 with TRBJ1-6; D is uncertain. The CDR3 is 14 residues long. V dropped 2 bases and J dropped 7 bases, with 12 bases sitting between them. Germline CDR1 GTSNPN, CDR2 SVGIG (reference sequence). CDR3 nucleotides: TGTGCCTGGAGTCGGAGAGCTGGGAATTCACCCCTCCACTTT. Its translation: CAWSRRAGNSPLHF.

This clone was seen only a few times. The chain carries TRBV2 and TRBJ1-2; no clear D. This CDR3 has 14 residues. Between the trimmed V and J ends, which lost 5 bases and 6 bases, there was a span of 16 bases. Germline loops: CDR1 SNHLY, CDR2 FYNNEI. The CDR3 spells CASSLNTVKDGYTF. DNA of the CDR3: TGTGCCAGCAGTCTAAATACAGTGAAGGATGGCTACACCTTC. Looking up the rest from reference TRBV2 and TRBJ1-2 gives the full variable domain: EPEVTQTPSHQVTQMGQEVILRCVPISNHLYFYWYRQILGQKVEFLVSFYNNEISEKSEIFDDQFSVERPDGSNFTLKIRSTKLEDSAMYFCASSLNTVKDGYTFGSGTRLTVV.

The chain is built from TRBV5-1 and TRBJ2-7; 9 bases line up with TRBD1. V gave up 1 base and J gave up 7 bases; unmatched junction bases: 6. The CDR3 spans 14 residues. Germline lookup yields CDR1 SGHRS and CDR2 YFSETQ. The CDR3 here is CASSLYTGGREQYF. CDR3 bases: TGCGCCAGCAGCTTGTACACAGGGGGCAGAGAGCAGTACTTC.

The rearrangement joins TRBV25-1 to TRBJ1-3, with unresolved D. Trimming cost V 8 bases and J 1 base, with 6 bases left between them. The V gene's germline CDR1 is MGHDK and CDR2 SYGVNS. The CDR3 totals 12 residues. For the CDR3, the DNA is TGTGCCAGCGTGGAGTCTGGAAACACCATATATTTT. As protein: CASVESGNTIYF.

This chain joins TRBV5-1 and TRBJ1-2; D is perhaps TRBD1 (6 bases). V was trimmed by 9 bases and J by 11 bases, leaving 23 bases between them. This CDR3 comprises 13 residues. In germline, CDR1 is SGHRS, CDR2 YFSETQ. This chain's CDR3 is CATSRGYSFPYTF. CDR3 DNA: TGCGCCACCTCAAGGGGGTACAGCTTCCCTTACACCTTC.

The chain joins TRBV3-1 (or the pseudogene TRBV3-2) to TRBJ1-4; 9 positions agree with TRBD1. The germline CDR1 and CDR2 sequences are LGHDT and YNNKEL (reference sequence). The CDR3 totals 16 residues. V lost 2 bases, J lost 5 bases, and 6 bases stayed unmatched. The CDR3 nucleotides are TGTGCCAGCAGCCAACTTGGGACAGGGTCAAATGAAAAACTGTTTTTT. This codes for CASSQLGTGSNEKLFF.